Listed here are 2 T cell receptor beta chains from one sample, sequenced in a study of blood T cell repertoires in COVID-19. Clones were read by immunoSEQ multiplex PCR, and TCRdb kept only the in-frame ones, dropping some. The table includes roughly 200,000 clones, roughly 90% detected once. Sequencing was performed on PBMCs or T cells enriched from blood (not recorded which). These receptors were collected from a man aged 18 to 29 with acute COVID-19.

The CDR3 DNA is TGTGCCAGCAGCCCCAGGCAGCAGAACACCGGGGAGCTGTTTTTT. It yields the protein CASSPRQQNTGELFF. The rearrangement uses TRBV5-4 and TRBJ2-2; no firm D call. The germline CDR1 and CDR2 sequences are SGHNT and YYREEE (reference sequence). The V end lost 4 bases, the J end lost 1 base, and 11 bases lay between the germline ends. The length of the CDR3 is 15 residues.

The chain carries TRBV2 and TRBJ2-6, with TRBD1 as a possible D gene (5 bases). Germline assignment: CDR1 SNHLY and CDR2 FYNNEI. V lost 4 bases and J 4 bases, leaving 8 bases between the germline ends. This CDR3 contains 14 residues. The CDR3 region is CASSGREGANVLTF. The CDR3 DNA follows: TGTGCCAGCAGTGGCAGGGAAGGGGCCAACGTCCTGACTTTC.